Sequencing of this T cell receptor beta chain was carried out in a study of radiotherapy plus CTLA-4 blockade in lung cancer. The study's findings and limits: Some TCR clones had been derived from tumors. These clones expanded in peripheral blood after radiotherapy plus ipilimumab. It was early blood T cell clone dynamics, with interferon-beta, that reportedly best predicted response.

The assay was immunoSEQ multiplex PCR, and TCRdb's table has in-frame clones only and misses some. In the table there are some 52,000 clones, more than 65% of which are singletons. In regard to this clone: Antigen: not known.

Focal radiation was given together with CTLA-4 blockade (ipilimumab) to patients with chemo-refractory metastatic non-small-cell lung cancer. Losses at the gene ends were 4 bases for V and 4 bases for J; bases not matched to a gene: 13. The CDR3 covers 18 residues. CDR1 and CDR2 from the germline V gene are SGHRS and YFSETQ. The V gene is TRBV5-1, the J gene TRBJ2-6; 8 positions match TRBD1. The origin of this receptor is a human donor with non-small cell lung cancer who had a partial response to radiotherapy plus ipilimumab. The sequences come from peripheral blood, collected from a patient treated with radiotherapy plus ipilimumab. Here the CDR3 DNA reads TGCGCCAGCAGCCCCCTTCAGGGGGCCGGCTCGGGGGCCAACGTCCTGACTTTC. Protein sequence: CASSPLQGAGSGANVLTF.